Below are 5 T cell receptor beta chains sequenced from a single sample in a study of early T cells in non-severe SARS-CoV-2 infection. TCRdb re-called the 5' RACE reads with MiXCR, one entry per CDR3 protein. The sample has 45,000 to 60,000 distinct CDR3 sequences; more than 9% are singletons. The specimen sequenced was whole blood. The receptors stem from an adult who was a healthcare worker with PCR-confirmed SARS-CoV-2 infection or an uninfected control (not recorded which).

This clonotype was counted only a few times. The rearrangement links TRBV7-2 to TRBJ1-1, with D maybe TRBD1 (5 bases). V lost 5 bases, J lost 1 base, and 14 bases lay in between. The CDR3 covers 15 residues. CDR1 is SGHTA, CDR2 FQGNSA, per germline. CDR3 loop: CASSPGRAPNTEAFF. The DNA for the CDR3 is TGTGCCAGCAGCCCGGGGCGGGCCCCGAACACTGAAGCTTTCTTT.

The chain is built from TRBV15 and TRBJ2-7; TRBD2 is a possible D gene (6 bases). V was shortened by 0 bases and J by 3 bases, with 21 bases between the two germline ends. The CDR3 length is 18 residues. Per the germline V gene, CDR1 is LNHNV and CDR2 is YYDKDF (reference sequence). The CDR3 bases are TGTGCCACCAGCAGAGATCCCTTTCAGCCGGACTATGACTACGAGCAGTACTTC. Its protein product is CATSRDPFQPDYDYEQYF.

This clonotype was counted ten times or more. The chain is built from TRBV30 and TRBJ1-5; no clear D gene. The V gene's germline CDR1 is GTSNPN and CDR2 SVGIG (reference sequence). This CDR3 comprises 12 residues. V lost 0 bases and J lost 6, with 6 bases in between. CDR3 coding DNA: TGTGCCTGGAGTGTTCGGGGTCAGCCCCAGCATTTT. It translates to CAWSVRGQPQHF.

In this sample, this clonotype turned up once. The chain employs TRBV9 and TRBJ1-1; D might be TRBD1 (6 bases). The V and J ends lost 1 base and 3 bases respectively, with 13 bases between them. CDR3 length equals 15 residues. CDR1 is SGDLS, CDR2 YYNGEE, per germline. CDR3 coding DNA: TGTGCCAGCAGCGTAAGGGGGGCGGTAGACACTGAAGCTTTCTTT. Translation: CASSVRGAVDTEAFF.

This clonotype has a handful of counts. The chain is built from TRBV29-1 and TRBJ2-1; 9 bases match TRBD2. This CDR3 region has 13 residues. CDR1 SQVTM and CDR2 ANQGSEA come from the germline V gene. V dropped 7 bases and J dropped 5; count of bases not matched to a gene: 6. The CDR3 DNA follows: TGCAGCGCTGCTAGGACTAGCGACAATGAGCAGTTCTTC. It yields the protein CSAARTSDNEQFF.